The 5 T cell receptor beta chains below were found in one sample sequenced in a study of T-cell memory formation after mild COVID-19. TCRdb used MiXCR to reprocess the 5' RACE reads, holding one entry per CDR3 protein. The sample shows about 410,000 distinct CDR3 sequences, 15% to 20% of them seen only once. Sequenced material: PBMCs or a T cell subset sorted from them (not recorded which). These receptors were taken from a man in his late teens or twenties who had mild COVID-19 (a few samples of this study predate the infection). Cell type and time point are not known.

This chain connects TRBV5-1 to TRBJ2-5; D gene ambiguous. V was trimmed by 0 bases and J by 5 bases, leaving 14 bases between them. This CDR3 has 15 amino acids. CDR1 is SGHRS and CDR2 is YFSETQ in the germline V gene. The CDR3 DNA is TGCGCCAGCAGCTTGGTAGCAGGTCTAGGGGAGACCCAGTACTTC. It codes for CASSLVAGLGETQYF.

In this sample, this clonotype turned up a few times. The CDR3 DNA sequence: TGTGCCAGCAGTTTAGGAAGGGACTCCTACGAGCAGTACGTC. It encodes CASSLGRDSYEQYV. The chain joins TRBV12-3 or TRBV12-4 to TRBJ2-7; unclear D gene. Trimming removed 1 base at V and 0 bases at J, with 7 bases between. This CDR3 is 14 amino acids long.

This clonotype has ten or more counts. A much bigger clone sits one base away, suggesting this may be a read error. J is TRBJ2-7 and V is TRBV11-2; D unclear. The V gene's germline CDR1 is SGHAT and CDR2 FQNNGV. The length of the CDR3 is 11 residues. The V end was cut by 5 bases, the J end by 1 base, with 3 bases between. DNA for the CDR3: TGTGCCAGCAGCCAGTCCTACGAGCAGTACTTC. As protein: CASSQSYEQYF.

The CDR3: CASSRDSPPSEQYV. In nucleotides, the CDR3 is TGTGCCAGCTCACGGGACAGTCCACCCAGCGAGCAGTACGTC. The gene calls are TRBV18 and TRBJ2-7; 7 bases match TRBD1. The CDR3 totals 14 residues. The V segment lost 4 bases and the J segment 6 bases; nucleotides outside the gene matches: 9. Germline V gives CDR1 KGHSH, CDR2 LQKENI.

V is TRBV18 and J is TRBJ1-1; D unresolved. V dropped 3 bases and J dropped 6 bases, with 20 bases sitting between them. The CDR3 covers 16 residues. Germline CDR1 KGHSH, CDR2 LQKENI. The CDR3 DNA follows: TGTGCCAGCTCACCGGGGATTTACGGCGGCCTGGCTGAAGCTTTCTTT. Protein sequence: CASSPGIYGGLAEAFF.